The 12 T cell receptor beta chains below all came from one sample that was sequenced in a study of cytomegalovirus exposure and HLA in healthy donors. 60 Vbeta and 13 Jbeta primers were used in PCR. Assay used: immunoSEQ multiplex PCR; TCRdb lists only in-frame clones, some missing. The sample shows about 40,000 clones, and approximately 1.7% sits with its ten largest clones. The sequencing input was PBMCs. These receptor sequences come from a woman younger than 45 in good health and CMV-seronegative.

The V call is TRBV18, the J call TRBJ1-5; 7 nucleotides match TRBD1. The V gene's germline CDR1 is KGHSH and CDR2 LQKENI. The CDR3 contains 14 residues. Trimming removed 4 bases from V and 2 bases from J; junction bases left unmatched: 2. The CDR3 is CASSQGQGNQPQHF. CDR3 DNA: TGTGCCAGCTCACAAGGACAGGGCAATCAGCCCCAGCATTTT. Filled out from reference TRBV18 and TRBJ1-5, the complete variable domain reads NAGVMQNPRHLVRRRGQEARLRCSPMKGHSHVYWYRQLPEEGLKFMVYLQKENIIDESGMPKERFSAEFPKEGPSILRIQQVVRGDSAAYFCASSQGQGNQPQHFGDGTRLSIL.

The chain carries TRBV7-9 and TRBJ2-6; 7 bases map to TRBD1. From germline, CDR1 is SEHNR and CDR2 FQNEAQ (reference sequence). Unmatched junction bases numbered 2, after V lost 3 bases and J lost 9 bases. This CDR3 comprises 13 residues. The DNA for the CDR3 is TGTGCCAGCAGCTTGGGACAGCTCAACGTCCTGACTTTC. Its translation is CASSLGQLNVLTF.

The rearrangement links TRBV4-1 to TRBJ2-7; TRBD2 agrees at 7 bases. The CDR3 extends over 15 amino acids. The V and J ends lost 3 bases and 2 bases, in that order; junction bases with no gene match: 7. The germline CDR1 and CDR2 sequences are MGHRA and YSYEKL. CDR3 loop: CASSQGLAVTYEQYF. In DNA, the CDR3 is TGCGCCAGCAGCCAGGGGCTAGCGGTTACCTACGAGCAGTACTTC.

This rearrangement joins TRBV2 to TRBJ2-1, with TRBD2 matching 7 bases. V gave up 7 bases and J gave up 5 bases; unmatched junction bases: 8. Germline values: CDR1 SNHLY, CDR2 FYNNEI. The CDR3 has 14 amino acids. Here the CDR3 DNA reads TGTGCCAGCAAAACCCTAGCGGCCGACAATGAGCAGTTCTTC. This encodes CASKTLAADNEQFF. Full variable domain (remainder filled in from reference TRBV2 and TRBJ2-1): EPEVTQTPSHQVTQMGQEVILRCVPISNHLYFYWYRQILGQKVEFLVSFYNNEISEKSEIFDDQFSVERPDGSNFTLKIRSTKLEDSAMYFCASKTLAADNEQFFGPGTRLTVL.

This rearrangement joins TRBV6-1 to TRBJ1-1; TRBD1 agrees at 7 bases. The length of the CDR3 is 14 residues. V dropped 6 bases and J dropped 7; count of bases not matched to a gene: 11. CDR1 and CDR2 (germline): MNHNS, SASEGT. For the CDR3, the DNA is TGTGCCAGCAGAAACAGGGGAACCTCGTTTGAAGCTTTCTTT. Translated: CASRNRGTSFEAFF.

The genes are TRBV2 and TRBJ2-5; 9 nucleotides line up with TRBD1. V was pared by 5 bases and J by 5 bases, with 6 bases of the junction left unmatched. The CDR3 length is 14 residues. Germline-derived CDR1 and CDR2 are SNHLY and FYNNEI. CDR3 DNA sequence: TGTGCCAGCAGTTACGGACAGGGGCTGGAGACCCAGTACTTC. It translates to CASSYGQGLETQYF.

The genes are TRBV18 and TRBJ2-2; 13 bases line up with TRBD2. The CDR3 has 18 amino acids. CDR1 KGHSH and CDR2 LQKENI come from the germline V gene. V trimming: 3 bases; J trimming: 0 bases; junction bases outside the gene matches: 4. The CDR3 sequence is CASSPKLAGGPNTGELFF. The CDR3 coding sequence is TGTGCCAGCTCACCCAAACTAGCGGGAGGGCCGAACACCGGGGAGCTGTTTTTT.

This chain connects TRBV29-1 to TRBJ2-7; the match to TRBD2 covers 10 bases. The CDR3 has 14 residues. V dropped 0 bases and J dropped 2; count of bases not matched to a gene: 1. In germline, CDR1 is SQVTM, CDR2 ANQGSEA. The CDR3 coding sequence is TGCAGCGTTGAAGAACTAGCGGGGACCTACGAGCAGTACTTC. Protein sequence: CSVEELAGTYEQYF.

This chain links TRBV14 with TRBJ1-1; D not certain. CDR3 length: 13 residues. Trimming shortened V by 3 bases and J by 3 bases, and 8 bases separated the two germline ends. Germline lookup yields CDR1 SGHDN and CDR2 FVKESK. CDR3 bases: TGTGCCAGCAGCCAGACGGGTCACACTGAAGCTTTCTTT. This codes for CASSQTGHTEAFF.

The genes are TRBV9 and TRBJ2-1, with 10 bases lining up with TRBD2. Trimming removed 0 bases from V and 6 bases from J; junction bases left unmatched: 3. The germline CDR1 and CDR2 sequences are SGDLS and YYNGEE. The CDR3 is 15 residues long. The CDR3 bases are TGTGCCAGCAGCGTAGTAGGACTAGCGGCCAATGAGCAGTTCTTC. This codes for CASSVVGLAANEQFF.

The rearrangement uses TRBV9 and TRBJ2-7; tentative D call: TRBD1 (6 bases). The CDR3 is 14 amino acids. V dropped 0 bases and J dropped 1 base, with 8 bases sitting between them. From germline, CDR1 is SGDLS and CDR2 YYNGEE. CDR3 DNA sequence: TGTGCCAGCAGCGTAGAGCAGGGGTCCTACGAGCAGTACTTC. The encoded protein is CASSVEQGSYEQYF. Based on the CDR3 plus reference TRBV9 and TRBJ2-7, the full variable domain is DSGVTQTPKHLITATGQRVTLRCSPRSGDLSVYWYQQSLDQGLQFLIQYYNGEERAKGNILERFSAQQFPDLHSELNLSSLELGDSALYFCASSVEQGSYEQYFGPGTRLTVT.

The chain links TRBV7-8 to TRBJ1-2; 8 bases align to TRBD1. Germline V gene data show CDR1 as SGHVS and CDR2 as FQNEAQ. With 4 bases clipped from V and 12 bases from J, the junction kept 10 bases outside the gene matches. The CDR3 loop spans 13 amino acids. CDR3 in amino acids: CASSSGNRGSNTF. In nucleotides, the CDR3 is TGTGCCAGCAGCTCCGGAAACAGGGGGAGTAACACCTTC. The entire variable domain, with the rest obtained from reference TRBV7-8 and TRBJ1-2, is as follows: GAGVSQSPRYKVAKRGQDVALRCDPISGHVSLFWYQQALGQGPEFLTYFQNEAQLDKSGLPSDRFFAERPEGSVSTLKIQRTQQEDSAVYLCASSSGNRGSNTFGSGTRLTVV.